This TCR beta chain was found in a study of blood T cell repertoires in COVID-19. Study background: The United States, Italy and Spain supplied acute and convalescent COVID-19 samples. Sample material is recorded as cDNA or gDNA derived from T cells, B-cell-depleted T cells, or PBMCs.

V was clipped by 7 bases and J by 0 bases; unmatched bases: 4. Germline values: CDR1 SNHLY, CDR2 FYNNEI. The CDR3 spans 15 residues. Original methodology: Amplification of reference gene primers provided the estimated nucleated cell counts. Assay used: immunoSEQ multiplex PCR; TCRdb lists only in-frame clones, some missing. Clone size and the V and J calls come from that table; the DNA yielded D and trimming. The repertoire holds some 60,000 clones, with 85% to 90% as singletons. The origin of this receptor is a man aged 55 to 70 with acute or convalescent COVID-19. Sequencing input: peripheral blood. The J gene is TRBJ1-2, the V gene TRBV2; 11 bases are shared with TRBD1. CDR3 sequence reads: CASTGDRGSNYGYTF. The CDR3 DNA reads TGTGCCAGCACCGGGGACAGGGGGTCTAACTATGGCTACACCTTC.